The 27 T cell receptor beta chains in this list originate from one sample, sequenced in a study of T cell repertoires in aging, cancer and after chemotherapy. TRB rearrangements spanning V, D and J were amplified using mixed TRB-A/B primers. Using its own MiXCR run on the multiplex PCR reads, TCRdb lists one record per CDR3 protein. The sample has some 8,100 distinct CDR3 sequences, roughly 35% seen once. Amplification of TCR beta used genomic DNA extracted from peripheral blood. The sequencing input was blood. The receptors originated from a human donor in good health.

The chain's CDR3 is CASSPSGGAGDTQYF. The CDR3 nucleotides are TGTGCCAGCAGCCCGAGCGGGGGGGCGGGGGATACGCAGTATTTT. The chain combines TRBV5-4 with TRBJ2-3, with TRBD2 matching over 10 bases. Germline trimming cut 4 bases from V and 6 bases from J; bases unmatched to any gene: 8. Germline CDR1 SGHNT, CDR2 YYREEE (reference sequence). CDR3 length: 15 amino acids.

This clonotype appeared once. The chain uses TRBV9 and TRBJ2-2; no definite D call. The CDR3 is made up of 13 amino acids. Trimming removed 3 bases from V and 4 bases from J, with 7 bases in between. CDR1 SGDLS and CDR2 YYNGEE come from the germline V gene. The CDR3 is CASSAIGTGELFF. DNA for the CDR3: TGTGCCAGCAGCGCCATAGGCACCGGGGAGCTGTTTTTT.

The gene calls are TRBV19 and TRBJ1-5; D not certain. The germline CDR1 and CDR2 sequences are LNHDA and SQIVND (reference sequence). Trimming removed 1 base from V and 11 bases from J, with 3 bases in between. The CDR3 has 10 amino acids. In nucleotides, the CDR3 is TGTGCCAGTAGTATAGCGTCCCAGCATTTT. Translating it yields CASSIASQHF.

This clonotype is labeled medium-sized. The V gene is TRBV13, the J gene TRBJ2-3; 12 bases are a match to TRBD2. The CDR3 covers 16 residues. The V and J ends lost 5 bases and 4 bases, in that order; junction bases with no gene match: 7. Germline CDR1 PRHDT, CDR2 FYEKMQ (reference sequence). DNA of the CDR3: TGTGCCAGCAGCGCCCGACTAGCGGGAGCGTCAGATACGCAGTATTTT. Translation gives CASSARLAGASDTQYF.

This clonotype was found a few times. The rearrangement uses TRBV18 and TRBJ1-2; unclear D gene. Per the germline V gene, CDR1 is KGHSH and CDR2 is LQKENI. The germline V and J ends were trimmed by 3 bases and 7 bases, with 15 bases remaining between them. The CDR3 length is 14 residues. The CDR3 DNA follows: TGTGCCAGCTCACCGGAACGTGGAGGTTCTGGCTACACCTTC. Amino acid sequence: CASSPERGGSGYTF.

The V call is TRBV6-5, the J call TRBJ2-7; TRBD2 matches 12 bases. Trimming took 0 bases from V and 7 from J; bases not matched to a gene: 4. The CDR3 contains 15 residues. Germline V CDR1 and CDR2: MNHEY, SVGAGI. The CDR3 DNA follows: TGTGCCAGCAGTTACTCGACTAGCGGGGGTTGGGAGCAGTACTTC. Encoded protein: CASSYSTSGGWEQYF.

The V and J genes are TRBV6-1 and TRBJ2-2, with a possible D match to TRBD2 (7 bases). The germline V gene encodes CDR1 MNHNS and CDR2 SASEGT. The CDR3 contains 15 residues. Trimming stripped 4 bases from V and 3 bases from J, with 12 bases between. CDR3 region: CASSAGEGDTGELFF. CDR3 coding DNA: TGTGCCAGCAGTGCGGGGGAGGGGGACACCGGGGAGCTGTTTTTT.

This clonotype was recorded a few times. The chain employs TRBV19 and TRBJ1-5, with D unresolved. Germline V gene sequence: CDR1 LNHDA, CDR2 SQIVND (reference sequence). V shed 3 bases and J shed 6 bases, with 12 bases lying between them. CDR3 length: 14 amino acids. CDR3 DNA: TGTGCCAGTAGTATTTGGGGTCGAGGTCAGCCCCAGCATTTT. It translates to CASSIWGRGQPQHF.

In its sample, this clonotype ranks as medium-sized. The CDR3 nucleotides read TGTGCCAGTAGTATCCTCAGCGACCAAGAGACCCAGTACTTC. Translating gives CASSILSDQETQYF. The chain is built from TRBV19 and TRBJ2-5; D not resolved. The CDR3 spans 14 residues. Per germline, CDR1 LNHDA and CDR2 SQIVND (reference sequence). V was cut by 3 bases and J by 0 bases, with 8 bases left in between.

The genes are TRBV6-6 and TRBJ2-7; no firm D call. Germline loops: CDR1 MNHNY, CDR2 SVGAGI (reference sequence). This CDR3 is built from 11 residues. V lost 5 bases, J lost 3 bases, and 5 bases lay in between. DNA of the CDR3: TGTGCCAGCAGTCCTTACTACGAGCAGTACTTC. Translated: CASSPYYEQYF.

With respect to this clonotype: A junction end diverges from the germline sequence, so it may reflect a read error. This sequence joins TRBV5-6 and TRBJ1-4; 7 positions agree with TRBD1. The CDR3 totals 15 residues. In germline, CDR1 is SGHDT, CDR2 YYEEEE. The DNA for the CDR3 is TGCGCCAGCAGCCTACAGACAGGGAGGGGCGAAAAACTGTTTTTT. Residues: CASSLQTGRGEKLFF. Complete variable domain (other parts from reference TRBV5-6 and TRBJ1-4): DAGVTQSPTHLIKTRGQQVTLRCSPKSGHDTVSWYQQALGQGPQFIFQYYEEEERQRGNFPDRFSGHQFPNYSSELNVNALLLGDSALYLCASSLQTGRGEKLFFGSGTQLSVL.

The DNA of the CDR3 is TGTGCCAGCAGCTTAGCGCGGGGGCTCGGAGAAGCTTTCTTT. The encoded protein is CASSLARGLGEAFF. The V gene is TRBV11-1, the J gene TRBJ1-1, with D maybe TRBD1 (6 bases). The germline V gene has CDR1 SGHAT and CDR2 FQDESV (reference sequence). Trimming left V 0 bases short and J 8 bases short, with 13 bases between. The CDR3 runs 14 residues.

The chain joins TRBV6-1 to TRBJ2-7; 8 bases align to TRBD1. Per germline, CDR1 MNHNS and CDR2 SASEGT. Germline trimming cut 4 bases from V and 6 bases from J; bases unmatched to any gene: 11. This CDR3 has 15 amino acids. The CDR3 reads CASSAYRGTSFEQYF. The CDR3 bases are TGTGCCAGCAGTGCCTACAGGGGGACTTCGTTCGAGCAGTACTTC.

Only a few counts were recorded for this clonotype. The genes are TRBV19 and TRBJ1-1; D possibly corresponds to TRBD1 (5 bases). In germline, CDR1 is LNHDA, CDR2 SQIVND (reference sequence). This CDR3 is 14 amino acids long. V lost 7 bases and J 6 bases, leaving 18 bases between the germline ends. This chain's CDR3 is CASTLLGGDAEAFF. The CDR3 region has the DNA TGTGCCAGTACTTTACTCGGGGGTGACGCTGAAGCTTTCTTT.

The rearrangement joins TRBV5-5 to TRBJ1-2; 11 bases fit TRBD1. The CDR3 runs 16 residues. Germline values: CDR1 SGHKS, CDR2 YYEKEE (reference sequence). The junction had 7 bases not matched to a gene; V was cut back by 0 bases and J by 6 bases. This CDR3 is CASSLADRGLSDGYTF. The CDR3 region has the DNA TGTGCCAGCAGCTTGGCGGACAGGGGGCTATCGGATGGCTACACCTTC.

This clonotype turned up a few times. The chain links TRBV19 to TRBJ1-5; D gene unclear. Looked up from germline, CDR1 is LNHDA and CDR2 is SQIVND (reference sequence). V dropped 6 bases and J dropped 12 bases, with 21 bases sitting between them. This CDR3 comprises 14 residues. CDR3 nucleotides: TGTGCCAGTAGAAAGGATCCACAAACGCCCAACCAGCATTTT. Translation: CASRKDPQTPNQHF.

In this sample, this clonotype is medium-sized. This rearrangement joins TRBV6-2 or TRBV6-3 to TRBJ2-2; 7 bases match TRBD2. Trimming cost V 6 bases and J 1 base; bases outside gene matches: 11. In germline, CDR1 is MNHEY, CDR2 SVGEGT. The CDR3 is 17 amino acids. CDR3 DNA sequence: TGTGCCAGCAGCCCAAGTCAGGGAGGGGAGAACACCGGGGAGCTGTTTTTT. Amino acids: CASSPSQGGENTGELFF.

This clonotype was picked up a small number of times. The chain recombines TRBV12-3 or TRBV12-4 with TRBJ2-2; D is unclear. This CDR3 contains 12 residues. V lost 3 bases to trimming and J lost 6 bases, with 5 bases between them. Here the CDR3 DNA reads TGTGCCAGCAGTTTTAATGCCGGGGAGCTGTTTTTT. It yields the protein CASSFNAGELFF.

The rearrangement uses TRBV6-5 and TRBJ1-2; TRBD1 matches at 8 bases. The germline CDR1 and CDR2 sequences are MNHEY and SVGAGI. CDR3 size: 16 residues. The ends lost 6 bases at V and 8 bases at J; junction bases unmatched: 17. CDR3 region: CASSRNGQGLSNGYTF. Written as DNA, the CDR3 is TGTGCCAGCAGCCGTAACGGACAGGGACTATCTAACGGCTACACCTTC.

In its sample, this clonotype was seen once. The chain uses TRBV27 and TRBJ1-1, with 7 bases matching TRBD1. The CDR3 contains 12 residues. The germline V gene encodes CDR1 MNHEY and CDR2 SMNVEV (reference sequence). Trimming cost V 8 bases and J 4 bases; bases outside gene matches: 4. Here the CDR3 DNA reads TGTGCCAGCCGTACAGGGGCCACTGAAGCTTTCTTT. It codes for CASRTGATEAFF.

This clonotype appeared once. The chain carries TRBV5-1 and TRBJ2-1, with 11 positions matching TRBD2. Trimming removed 4 bases from V and 4 bases from J; junction bases left unmatched: 4. The V gene's germline CDR1 is SGHRS and CDR2 YFSETQ. This CDR3 has 15 amino acids. The CDR3 spells CASSRGTSGYNEQFF. The CDR3 nucleotides are TGCGCCAGCAGCCGAGGGACTAGCGGATACAATGAGCAGTTCTTC.

The rearrangement joins TRBV6-5 to TRBJ2-7; TRBD1 aligns across 9 bases. Per germline, CDR1 MNHEY and CDR2 SVGAGI. The CDR3 runs to 19 residues. V was pared by 0 bases and J by 2 bases, with 14 bases of the junction left unmatched. CDR3 protein: CASSYSFRPTGTGPYEQYF. CDR3 nucleotides: TGTGCCAGCAGTTACTCGTTCCGACCAACCGGGACAGGGCCCTACGAGCAGTACTTC.

This clonotype was detected a few times. The V and J genes are TRBV5-6 and TRBJ2-2, with D perhaps TRBD1 (5 bases). The CDR3 has 15 amino acids. In germline, CDR1 is SGHDT, CDR2 YYEEEE. Trimming stripped 2 bases from V and 1 base from J, with 9 bases between. CDR3 coding DNA: TGTGCCAGCAGCTTCCAGGGCTTGAACACCGGGGAGCTGTTTTTT. Its protein product is CASSFQGLNTGELFF.

CDR3 region: CASSFRPGVIRGGSGNTIYF. Here the CDR3 DNA reads TGTGCCAGCAGTTTTAGGCCAGGGGTCATCCGAGGAGGCTCTGGAAACACCATATATTTT. This chain links TRBV12-3 or TRBV12-4 with TRBJ1-3, with a weak D call TRBD1 (6 bases). This CDR3 comprises 20 residues. V gave up 3 bases and J gave up 0 bases, with 24 bases separating them.

This clonotype came up a few times. The V call is TRBV19, the J call TRBJ2-5; TRBD2 matches 10 bases. The CDR3 sequence is 14 residues long. With V trimmed by 9 bases and J by 5 bases, 9 bases remained unmatched. CDR1 and CDR2 (germline): LNHDA, SQIVND (reference sequence). CDR3 nucleotide sequence: TGTGCCAGCCTGCGAGCGGGAGGGCCGGAGACCCAGTACTTC. This translates into CASLRAGGPETQYF.

Points on this clonotype: One end of the junction fails to match germline, which may point to a read error. The chain couples TRBV29-1 to TRBJ1-2; 8 bases are a match to TRBD1. The germline V gene encodes CDR1 SQVTM and CDR2 ANQGSEA. The CDR3 sequence is 12 residues long. The chain's CDR3 is CSAEGQGRRYTF. The CDR3 DNA reads as TGCAGCGCTGAAGGACAGGGAAGGCGCTACACCTTC.

This clonotype has more than one count but fewer than ten. The chain employs TRBV15 and TRBJ1-2, with D tentatively TRBD1 (5 bases). The CDR3 totals 16 residues. V was shortened by 0 bases and J by 0 bases, with 11 bases between the two germline ends. CDR1 and CDR2 from the germline V gene are LNHNV and YYDKDF (reference sequence). The CDR3 sequence is CATSRDRGATNYGYTF. In DNA form, the CDR3 reads TGTGCCACCAGCAGAGATCGCGGGGCGACTAACTATGGCTACACCTTC.